This TCR beta chain was sequenced for a study of cytomegalovirus exposure and HLA in healthy donors. Study details: Drawn from HLA-typed donors, about 82 million unique TCRs were held in an early data release.

Germline V gene sequence: CDR1 SGDLS, CDR2 YYNGEE. The CDR3 covers 17 residues. The V end lost 0 bases, the J end lost 4 bases, and 19 bases lay between the germline ends. On this clone itself: As yet, its antigen is unknown.

Study results and caveats: Later work showed greater clonal expansion in HLA-associated TCR beta chains than in equally common others. Later work found most CMV-associated TCR beta chains apparently HLA-restricted. Presence/absence comparisons presumed near-even sequencing depth among donors.

The PCR was carried out with 60 Vbeta primers and 13 Jbeta primers. Generated by immunoSEQ multiplex PCR, the TCRdb table keeps only in-frame clones and is missing some. The table has 80,000 or so clones, around 76% seen once. The gene calls are TRBV9 and TRBJ2-5; a weak D match, TRBD2 (5 bases). Sequencing input: PBMCs. This TCR was recovered from a male donor in good health and CMV-seropositive. The DNA for the CDR3 is TGTGCCAGCAGCGTAGGTAGGGTCAGCGGCTATAGAGAGACCCAGTACTTC. Translating gives CASSVGRVSGYRETQYF.